This TCR beta chain was captured in a study of blood T cell repertoires in COVID-19. Study as a whole: PBMCs, B-cell-depleted T cells, or T cells were the source of the cDNA or gDNA that made up the material.

V was clipped by 6 bases and J by 1 base, with 3 bases between them. Per germline, CDR1 MDHEN and CDR2 SYDVKM. There are 12 residues in the CDR3. In the original processing: Estimation of nucleated cell counts was performed using reference gene primer amplification. Clones were read by immunoSEQ multiplex PCR, and TCRdb kept only the in-frame ones, dropping some. V, J and clone size were drawn from that table, and D and trimming were deduced from the DNA. The table shows about 380,000 clones, with more than 75% occurring only once. The genes are TRBV28 and TRBJ2-2; D gene ambiguous. The TCR sequence derives from a young man who had recovered from COVID-19. Input material: PBMCs or T cells enriched from blood (not recorded which). The CDR3 region has the DNA TGTGCCAGCAGACTGAACACCGGGGAGCTGTTTTTT. It translates to CASRLNTGELFF.